This T cell receptor (beta chain) was sequenced in a study of blood T cell repertoires in COVID-19. The overall study: PBMCs, B-cell-depleted T cells, or T cells were the source of the cDNA or gDNA that made up the material.

The CDR3 extends over 18 amino acids. V shed 11 bases and J 0 bases; nucleotides not matched to a gene: 15. Germline CDR1 MRHNA, CDR2 SNTAGT. Original processing methods: Reference gene primer amplification yielded estimated nucleated cell counts. This table comes from immunoSEQ multiplex PCR, and its TCRdb copy is limited to in-frame clones, with some not included. That table gives V, J and clone size, and the DNA gave D and trimming. The sample comprises about 330,000 clones, over 75% of which are singletons, and approximately 5% rests with the top ten. Recovered Cohort 3 donors showed two negative PCRs, clearance, or symptom resolution.

The specimen sequenced was PBMCs or T cells enriched from blood (not recorded which). This sequence was found in a woman in her 30s who had recovered from COVID-19. V and J are TRBV6-4 and TRBJ2-6; TRBD1 agrees at 8 bases. CDR3: CAPSRTGKTLSGANVLTF. CDR3 nucleotides: TGTGCCCCGAGCAGGACAGGGAAGACCCTCTCTGGGGCCAACGTCCTGACTTTC.